The rows below give T cell receptor beta chains drawn from one sample of a study of Graves' ophthalmopathy and Graves' hyperthyroidism. One entry per CDR3 protein, called by TCRdb with MiXCR from the multiplex PCR reads. Of 200,000 to 250,000 distinct CDR3 sequences in the sample, 20% to 25% were seen once. The sample taken for sequencing was peripheral blood. Source of these receptors: a woman in her 50s with Graves' ophthalmopathy. Both conserved end residues are part of each CDR3. A D gene is named only where the DNA matches it firmly. Clone size appears in some rows only: once, few, many, or a class for an expanded clone.

v_call	j_call	d_call	cdr3_length	clone_size	cdr3_nt	cdr3_aa
TRBV6-1	TRBJ1-6	-	16	-	TGTGCCAGCAGGGGTGGACAGAGCTCCTATAATTCACCCCTCCACTTT	CASRGGQSSYNSPLHF
TRBV12-3/TRBV12-4	TRBJ2-7	TRBD2	14	many	TGTGCCAGCAGCCTAGCGGGAGGTTCCTACGAGCAGTACTTC	CASSLAGGSYEQYF
TRBV18	TRBJ2-4	-	15	few	TGTGCCAGCTCACCAATTCGGGACATTGGAAACATTCAGTACTTC	CASSPIRDIGNIQYF
TRBV2	TRBJ1-1	TRBD1	14	many	TGTGCCAGCAATAGACAGGGGATGAACACTGAAGCTTTCTTT	CASNRQGMNTEAFF
TRBV6-1	TRBJ1-5	-	12	-	TGTGCCAGCAGTACATTGATTCAGCCCCAGCATTTT	CASSTLIQPQHF
TRBV28	TRBJ2-6	TRBD1	17	many	TGTGCCAGCGCGAAAGGGACAGGGGGCACTGGGGCCAACGTCCTGACTTTC	CASAKGTGGTGANVLTF
TRBV5-1	TRBJ2-7	-	13	many	TGCGCCAGCAGCTTGGATGGACTCTACGAGCAGTACTTC	CASSLDGLYEQYF
TRBV2	TRBJ1-3	-	15	many	TGTGCCAGCAGGGATACACGGCAAGCTGGAAACACCATATATTTT	CASRDTRQAGNTIYF
TRBV14	TRBJ1-2	-	17	-	TGTGCCAGCAGCCAAGAACTCTACGGTCGCCAAGGCGATGGCTACACCTTC	CASSQELYGRQGDGYTF
TRBV2	TRBJ2-2	-	14	many	TGTGCCAGCTGTGGCAGCGCGAACACCGGGGAGCTGTTTTTT	CASCGSANTGELFF
TRBV7-2	TRBJ2-5	-	15	-	TGTGCCAGCAGCTCCGACGCCCCGGGAGTGACGACCCAGTACTTC	CASSSDAPGVTTQYF
TRBV4-1	TRBJ1-3	-	14	many	TGCGCCAGCAGCCAAGGGCGGCACGGAAACACCATATATTTT	CASSQGRHGNTIYF
TRBV20-1	TRBJ2-2	-	13	many	TGCAGTGCCACGGGGCGGAACACCGGGGAGCTGTTTTTT	CSATGRNTGELFF
TRBV29-1	TRBJ2-2	-	13	few	TGCAGCGCTACGGTCAGCAAAACCGGGGAGCTGTTTTTT	CSATVSKTGELFF
TRBV2	TRBJ1-6	-	15	many	TGTGCCAGCAGACCCCGAATGGTTGATAATTCACCCCTCCACTTT	CASRPRMVDNSPLHF
TRBV29-1	TRBJ2-5	TRBD1	14	-	TGCAGCGTCGACTTTGGACAGGGCGGAGAGACCCAGTACTTC	CSVDFGQGGETQYF
TRBV3-1	TRBJ1-6	-	16	-	TGTGCCAGCAGCCAAAAAAGACCATCTCGGATCTCACCCCTCCACTTT	CASSQKRPSRISPLHF
TRBV6-1	TRBJ1-2	TRBD1	16	-	TGTGCCAGCAGTGAACCTGGGACAGGGAGGCCCTATGGCTACACCTTC	CASSEPGTGRPYGYTF
TRBV28	TRBJ2-5	TRBD1	14	few	TGTGCCAGCAGTCCTATGACAGGGGGAGAGACCCAGTACTTC	CASSPMTGGETQYF
TRBV27	TRBJ2-5	-	10	many	TGTGCCAGCGGCGTTGGTACCCAGTACTTC	CASGVGTQYF
TRBV29-1	TRBJ2-7	TRBD2	14	-	TGCAGCGTTCCTAGCGGGAGGTCATCCTACGAGCAGTACTTC	CSVPSGRSSYEQYF
TRBV10-3	TRBJ2-6	-	16	-	TGTGCCAGCAGAGAGTCCCAGTACTCTGGGGCCAACGTCCTGACTTTC	CASRESQYSGANVLTF
TRBV12-3/TRBV12-4	TRBJ2-2	-	14	-	TGTGCCAGCAGTTTCGGGGCGAACACCGGGGAGCTGTTTTTT	CASSFGANTGELFF
TRBV5-5	TRBJ2-7	-	16	many	TGTGCCAGCAGCTTGGGTGCGACAGGACAATCCTACGAGCAGTACTTC	CASSLGATGQSYEQYF
TRBV15	TRBJ2-5	-	12	many	TGTGCCACCCCCTCTTTTTGGGAGACCCAGTACTTC	CATPSFWETQYF
TRBV6-4	TRBJ2-7	TRBD2	16	few	TGTGCCAGCATCGTTTTTATCGTGCGGGAGACGCGCGAGCAGTACTTC	CASIVFIVRETREQYF
TRBV2	TRBJ2-2	-	14	many	TGTGCCAGCAGAAGACAGACGAACACCGGGGAGCTGTTTTTT	CASRRQTNTGELFF
TRBV6-2/TRBV6-3	TRBJ2-7	-	13	-	TGTGCCAGCAGTTCTTGGGAAGAGCGCGAGCAGTACTTC	CASSSWEEREQYF
TRBV7-2	TRBJ2-7	TRBD2	15	-	TGTGCCAGCAGCGAAGGACTAGCGGCGACCTACGAGCAGTACTTC	CASSEGLAATYEQYF
TRBV20-1	TRBJ1-1	TRBD1	16	-	TGCAGTGCTAGAATCCGGGACAGGGGGTGGAACACTGAAGCTTTCTTT	CSARIRDRGWNTEAFF
TRBV19	TRBJ2-5	-	14	-	TGTGCCACGTCTTCCGGACACAACCAAGAGACCCAGTACTTC	CATSSGHNQETQYF
TRBV20-1	TRBJ2-5	-	13	-	TGCAGCGCACCCCCAGGGGGGCGGGAGGCCCAGTACTTC	CSAPPGGREAQYF
TRBV6-5	TRBJ1-1	-	15	many	TGTGCCAGCAGTTACGGCGAGGCCAGGAACACTGAAGCTTTCTTT	CASSYGEARNTEAFF
TRBV19	TRBJ2-7	-	15	-	TGTGCCAGTAGTATATCTCCGGGACGCACCTACGAGCAGTACTTC	CASSISPGRTYEQYF
TRBV5-1	TRBJ1-1	-	11	many	TGCGCCAGCAGCTTCGGGTCTGAAGCTTTCTTT	CASSFGSEAFF
TRBV25-1	TRBJ1-2	-	11	few	TGTGCCAGCAGTGAAGGAACCGGCTACACCTTC	CASSEGTGYTF
TRBV12-3/TRBV12-4	TRBJ2-7	-	15	many	TGTGCCAGCAGTACACGTCGGGGGTCGTCCTACGAGCAGTACTTC	CASSTRRGSSYEQYF
TRBV30	TRBJ2-3	TRBD2	16	few	TGTGCCTGGAGTTCGGGGGGTATGACTAGCACAGATACGCAGTATTTT	CAWSSGGMTSTDTQYF
TRBV11-1	TRBJ2-7	-	16	few	TGTGCCAGCAGCCTGGGGATTGGTTTGGGTGGAAACGAGCAGTACTTC	CASSLGIGLGGNEQYF
TRBV7-2	TRBJ1-5	-	13	many	TGTGCCAGCAGTTCTCATGTAAATCAGCCCCAGCATTTT	CASSSHVNQPQHF
TRBV4-1	TRBJ1-6	-	13	many	TGCGCCAGCGCCCCCAGGGTTGATTCACCCCTCCACTTT	CASAPRVDSPLHF
TRBV6-1	TRBJ1-3	-	14	many	TGTGCCAGCAGACCCCAAGGGGCTGGAAACACCATATATTTT	CASRPQGAGNTIYF
TRBV10-1	TRBJ1-1	TRBD1	13	many	TGCGCCAGCAGAGAAAGTCCTGACAGGGGGGCTTTCTTT	CASRESPDRGAFF
TRBV28	TRBJ2-7	-	14	-	TGTGCCAGCAGTTTTTTCGGGGGCCGCTACGAGCAGTCCTTC	CASSFFGGRYEQSF
TRBV10-3	TRBJ2-7	-	14	many	TGCGCTTGGAAGCGACAGCAAAGCTCCTACGAGCAGTACTTC	CAWKRQQSSYEQYF
TRBV30	TRBJ2-2	-	13	-	TGTGCCTGGAGTGTAGGAGGCCCCGGGGAGCTGTTTTTT	CAWSVGGPGELFF
TRBV20-1	TRBJ2-7	TRBD2	16	many	TGCAGTGCTAGAGTTAGCGGGAGGGCCGTTACCTACGAGCAGTACTTC	CSARVSGRAVTYEQYF
TRBV19	TRBJ1-2	-	15	-	TGTGCCAGTAGTCCGCCAGCGCCGGCTAACTATGGCTACACCTTC	CASSPPAPANYGYTF
TRBV20-1	TRBJ1-5	TRBD1	16	many	TGCAGTGCGTTTTTCCACGGACAGGGAAGCAATCAGCCCCAGCATTTT	CSAFFHGQGSNQPQHF
TRBV29-1	TRBJ2-7	TRBD1	14	few	TGCAGCGGTCGCCGGGACAGGGACCCCTACGAGCAGTACTTC	CSGRRDRDPYEQYF
TRBV18	TRBJ2-7	TRBD1	14	many	TGTGCCAGCTCACCAACGGGACAGCTCTACGAGCAGTACTTC	CASSPTGQLYEQYF
TRBV2	TRBJ1-1	-	12	many	TGTGCCAGCACCGCCCAGAGAGGGGGGTTAGGATTT	CASTAQRGGLGF
TRBV12-3/TRBV12-4	TRBJ1-5	-	11	many	TGTGCCAGCAGTCCCAATCAGCCCCAGCATTTT	CASSPNQPQHF
TRBV20-1	TRBJ2-7	TRBD2	13	many	TGCAGTGTTCCACTAGCGGGCTCCTACGAGCAGTACTTC	CSVPLAGSYEQYF
TRBV12-3/TRBV12-4	TRBJ2-7	TRBD2	13	many	TGTGCCAGCAGGGGGGAGGGGACCTACGAGCAGTACTTC	CASRGEGTYEQYF
TRBV12-3/TRBV12-4	TRBJ1-5	-	15	many	TGTGCCAGCAGTTCAGGGATTTGGGGCAATCAGCCCCAGCATTTT	CASSSGIWGNQPQHF
TRBV13	TRBJ1-2	TRBD1	14	many	TGTGCCAGCAGCTCCGACAGGGATAACTATGGCTACACCTTC	CASSSDRDNYGYTF
TRBV28	TRBJ2-2	-	15	many	TGTGCCAGCAGTTTAGGGGGACTTAACACCGGGGAGCTGTTTTTT	CASSLGGLNTGELFF